These T cell receptor beta chains were read from a single sample in a study of CD8 T cells in ankylosing spondylitis. TCRdb analysed the 5' RACE reads with MiXCR anew, one entry per CDR3 protein. The sample includes 650,000 to 800,000 distinct CDR3 sequences, 19% seen only once; the top ten take approximately 18%. Sequences were obtained from blood, either unsorted or a sorted T cell fraction (not recorded which). These receptors all come from a male donor with ankylosing spondylitis. CDR3s include the opening cysteine and the closing phenylalanine or tryptophan. Each record gives: clone size, V gene, D gene, J gene, CDR3 DNA, CDR3 protein. The D gene is left open where the match is weak. Clone size is stated in some rows and not others, as once, few, many or a class when expanded.

size: many
V: TRBV4-2
D: TRBD2
J: TRBJ2-2
DNA: TGTGCCAGCTCCCGGGTCGGGGGGGCGAACACCGGGGAGCTGTTTTTT
CDR3: CASSRVGGANTGELFF

size: -
V: TRBV13
D: TRBD1
J: TRBJ2-1
DNA: TGTGCCAGCAGCCCCGCCGGGACAGGGGGAAACAATGAGCAGTTCTTC
CDR3: CASSPAGTGGNNEQFF

size: -
V: TRBV7-9
D: -
J: TRBJ1-1
DNA: TGTGCCAGCAGCTTACAAGGGACCCTCGCTCCTGAAGCTTTCTTT
CDR3: CASSLQGTLAPEAFF

size: few
V: TRBV2
D: -
J: TRBJ1-1
DNA: TGTGCCAGCAGACCAACCGGGACGGATAACACTGAAGCTTTCTTT
CDR3: CASRPTGTDNTEAFF

size: many
V: TRBV5-6
D: -
J: TRBJ2-1
DNA: TGTGCCAGCAGCCATACTAGTTCTGGCGATGAGCAGTTCTTC
CDR3: CASSHTSSGDEQFF

size: few
V: TRBV27
D: -
J: TRBJ1-5
DNA: TGTGCCAGCAGTCACTCCGGGATCCAGCATTTT
CDR3: CASSHSGIQHF

size: -
V: TRBV20-1
D: TRBD1
J: TRBJ2-1
DNA: TGCAGTGCTAGAGATCTTAGACAGGGCCCCTACAATGAGCAGTTCTTC
CDR3: CSARDLRQGPYNEQFF

size: -
V: TRBV20-1
D: TRBD1
J: TRBJ2-5
DNA: TGCAGTGCTACTCCCGACAGGGGGCGAGAGACCCAGTACTTC
CDR3: CSATPDRGRETQYF

size: many
V: TRBV29-1
D: -
J: TRBJ2-5
DNA: TGCAGCGTGAGACTACACCAAGAGACCCAGTACTTC
CDR3: CSVRLHQETQYF

size: few
V: TRBV7-2
D: -
J: TRBJ2-5
DNA: TGTGCCAGCACTGGTCGGGGTCCAGAGACCCAGTACTTC
CDR3: CASTGRGPETQYF

size: few
V: TRBV6-5
D: TRBD2
J: TRBJ2-7
DNA: TGTGCCAGCAGCTACGCCCTAGCGGGAGGCTCCTACGAGCAGTACTTC
CDR3: CASSYALAGGSYEQYF

size: -
V: TRBV7-9
D: -
J: TRBJ2-7
DNA: TGTGCCAGCAGCTTCAGGGAGGTTACCTACGAGCAGTACTTC
CDR3: CASSFREVTYEQYF

size: -
V: TRBV7-2
D: -
J: TRBJ2-2
DNA: TGTGCCAGCAGCTTAGACTGGCAGCCGACCGGGGAGCTGTTTTTT
CDR3: CASSLDWQPTGELFF

size: -
V: TRBV20-1
D: -
J: TRBJ2-1
DNA: TGCAGTGCTAGAACCCCCGTCCCCCAGGGCCCTGAGCAGTTCTTC
CDR3: CSARTPVPQGPEQFF

size: -
V: TRBV7-9
D: -
J: TRBJ1-2
DNA: TGTGCCAGCAGCTTAGTAGTTGTCGGGGAAATGGGCTACACCTTC
CDR3: CASSLVVVGEMGYTF

size: many
V: TRBV27
D: -
J: TRBJ1-2
DNA: TGTGCCAGCAGTCCCCCGGGATTTATCACGGGCTACACCTTC
CDR3: CASSPPGFITGYTF

size: few
V: TRBV20-1
D: -
J: TRBJ2-7
DNA: TGCAGTGCTAGAGATCCACTACCCTACGAGCAGTACTTC
CDR3: CSARDPLPYEQYF

size: -
V: TRBV28
D: TRBD2
J: TRBJ2-3
DNA: TGTGCCAGCAGTTTCTCTAGCGGGAGCTGGGATACGCAGTATTTT
CDR3: CASSFSSGSWDTQYF

size: many
V: TRBV5-1
D: -
J: TRBJ2-5
DNA: TGTGCTAGCAGCTCCGGTCAGCCCCAAGAGACCCAGTACTTC
CDR3: CASSSGQPQETQYF

size: -
V: TRBV6-5
D: -
J: TRBJ1-2
DNA: TGTGCCAGCAGTCCTGGGTCGGTAGGCTACACCTTC
CDR3: CASSPGSVGYTF

size: few
V: TRBV24-1
D: TRBD1
J: TRBJ2-3
DNA: TGTGCCACCAGTGCAAGGACAGGGGGCACAGATACGCAGTATTTT
CDR3: CATSARTGGTDTQYF

size: few
V: TRBV27
D: -
J: TRBJ1-5
DNA: TGTGCCAGCAGTTCGGACAGCCTAGGCAATCAGCCCCAGCATTTT
CDR3: CASSSDSLGNQPQHF